This T cell receptor beta chain came from a study of T cell repertoires in ileal Crohn's disease. This clone was detected once. Antigen: not known. Germline V gene data show CDR1 as SGHAT and CDR2 as FQNNGV. V was clipped by 5 bases and J by 1 base; unmatched bases: 3. The CDR3 covers 14 residues. The assay was immunoSEQ multiplex PCR, and TCRdb's table has in-frame clones only and misses some. The sample holds over 3,000 clones; 60% to 80% are singletons and the top ten take 23%. Time point defined: neoterminal ileum biopsy at postoperative endoscopy, about 6 months after surgery. Notes on the study in general: Within the first postoperative year, endoscopy came at median around 7 months. Active smokers at surgery had more clonal expansions than non-smokers.

The chain couples TRBV11-2 to TRBJ2-7, with TRBD1 matching over 9 bases. Sequencing was done on a sample of ileal tissue. The TCR was taken from an adult with Crohn's disease. In DNA, the CDR3 is TGTGCCAGCAGCCACGACAGGGGGTCCTACGAGCAGTACTTC. Translation gives CASSHDRGSYEQYF.